This TCR beta chain was found in a study of shared clonotypes between healthy human individuals. The wider study: Aged between 18 and 49, the donors were two women and a few men.

Regarding the study as a whole: Roughly 5.3% of naive CD4 clonotypes were common to several donors.

Each of the donors was a healthy adult who was HIV-negative and had not had a recent acute infection or vaccination. CD45RA+ naive and CD45RA-negative memory subsets were separated from CD4+ cells. Clones were read by immunoSEQ multiplex PCR, and TCRdb kept only the in-frame ones, dropping some. This sample has roughly 2.2 million clones, with roughly 93% found just once. Comments on this clone: Its antigen is unidentified.

J was trimmed by 6 bases and V by 3 bases; bases with no gene match: 3. CDR1 and CDR2 (germline): SGHTA, FQGTGA. This CDR3 has 16 residues. The gene calls are TRBV7-3 and TRBJ2-3; 16 bases fit TRBD2. The TCR sequence derives from a man aged 18 to 30 in good health. Some clones in this sample may be carry-over from other donors' samples. Sequencing was carried out using naive CD4+ T cells from PBMCs. Specified subset: CD45RA+ positively selected. The CDR3 spells CASSLGLAGGSDTQYF. In DNA form, the CDR3 reads TGTGCCAGCAGCTTGGGACTAGCGGGAGGGTCCGATACGCAGTATTTT.